This is a list of T cell receptor beta chains from one sample in a study of blood T cell repertoires in COVID-19. Profiled with immunoSEQ multiplex PCR; TCRdb holds only in-frame clones, not every one. The table includes 50,000 to 70,000 clones, 79% detected once. Material for sequencing was peripheral blood. All receptors come from a man between 60 and 70 years old with acute or convalescent COVID-19. Both conserved end residues are part of each CDR3. A D gene is named only where the DNA matches it firmly. Clone size is shown for a subset of rows, as once, few, many or a class of expanded clone.

NA	TRBJ1-5	TRBV6-5	TRBD1	TGTGCCAGCAGTAGAGACAGGGTTAACAATCAGCCCCAGCATTTT	CASSRDRVNNQPQHF
NA	TRBJ2-7	TRBV7-8	TRBD1	TGTGCCAGCAGCAGGGGACAGGGTAGTGAGCAGTACTTC	CASSRGQGSEQYF
few	TRBJ2-2	TRBV5-3	TRBD1	TGTGCCAGAAGTCCTGGGACAGTCCCTGGTTGGGCGAACACCGGGGAGCTGTTTTTT	CARSPGTVPGWANTGELFF
NA	TRBJ1-1	TRBV29-1	TRBD1	TGCAGCGTTTGGGACAGGAACACTGAAGCTTTCTTT	CSVWDRNTEAFF
NA	TRBJ2-3	TRBV5-4	TRBD2	TGTGCCAGCAGCTCCACTAAAGGCGGGGGGAGCACAGATACGCAGTATTTT	CASSSTKGGGSTDTQYF
once	TRBJ2-7	TRBV27	NA	TGTGCCAGCAGTTTATACAGAGATTCCTACGAGCAGTACTTC	CASSLYRDSYEQYF
NA	TRBJ1-4	TRBV7-9	TRBD1	TGTGCCAGCAGTTCTACAGGGGGTCTAGGTGAAAAACTGTTTTTT	CASSSTGGLGEKLFF
NA	TRBJ2-3	TRBV5-1	TRBD2	TGCGCCAGCAGCTTGGAAGACGGGGGGAGTATAGGAGATACGCAGTATTTT	CASSLEDGGSIGDTQYF
once	TRBJ2-3	TRBV5-1	NA	TGCGCCAGCAGCTTGGACAGGGCGGCAGATACGCAGTATTTT	CASSLDRAADTQYF
NA	TRBJ2-2	TRBV6-2/TRBV6-3	NA	TGTGCCAGCAGTCCGGTAAAGAACACCGGGGAGCTGTTTTTT	CASSPVKNTGELFF
NA	TRBJ2-1	TRBV24-1	TRBD2	TGTGCCACCAGTGTAGCGGGGGGGCCGAGTGAGCAGTTCTTC	CATSVAGGPSEQFF
NA	TRBJ1-1	TRBV11-2	NA	TGTGCCAGCAGCATCAACACCGTCATGAACACTGAAGCTTTCTTT	CASSINTVMNTEAFF
NA	TRBJ2-7	TRBV5-1	TRBD1	TGCGCCAGCAGAAGGGACAGTAATACCTACGAGCAGTACTTC	CASRRDSNTYEQYF
NA	TRBJ2-7	TRBV27	NA	TGTGCCAGCAGTTTTAACGGGTACGAGCAGTACTTC	CASSFNGYEQYF
NA	TRBJ2-1	TRBV29-1	TRBD1	TGCAGCGTTGATAGCGACAGGGCTGACAATGAGCAGTTCTTC	CSVDSDRADNEQFF
NA	TRBJ1-2	TRBV29-1	TRBD1	TGCAGCGTTGAGACAGGGGGCGCTTCCTATGGCTACACCTTC	CSVETGGASYGYTF
few	TRBJ2-5	TRBV5-5	NA	TGTGCCAGCAGCTTTTCCAGCGGAGGAGAGACCCAGTACTTC	CASSFSSGGETQYF
NA	TRBJ2-2	TRBV4-1	TRBD1	TGCGCCAGCAGCCAACCAGGACAGGGGACCGGGGAGCTGTTTTTT	CASSQPGQGTGELFF
NA	TRBJ2-3	TRBV5-6	TRBD1	TGTGCCAGCAGCTTGGTTTCGGGACAGGGCGCAGATACGCAGTATTTT	CASSLVSGQGADTQYF
NA	TRBJ1-1	TRBV24-1	NA	TGTGCCACCAGTGATCGGGTGAACACTGAAGCTTTCTTT	CATSDRVNTEAFF